This record concerns one T cell receptor beta chain sequence. The ends were cut back, 5 bases at V and 1 base at J, with 13 bases in the middle. Germline CDR1 reads SGHRS; CDR2 reads YFSETQ. The CDR3 loop spans 14 amino acids. These data belong to a study of OX40 agonist ivuxolimab in advanced cancers. Study summary: Dosing consisted of intravenous ivuxolimab at 0.01 to 10 mg/kg every 2 weeks. People in dose escalation had one of these cancers: hepatocellular carcinoma, melanoma, renal cell or head and neck cancer.

Patients were ineligible given autoimmune disease history or systemic immunosuppression. Sequencing used immunoSEQ multiplex PCR; TCRdb keeps in-frame clones, though not all of them. Here the sample spans 55,000 to 75,000 clones, about 85% being singletons. The TCR originated in an adult with an advanced solid tumor such as melanoma, head and neck, liver or kidney cancer. Specimen: CD4+ or CD8+ T cells sorted from blood, collected in a trial of the OX40 agonist ivuxolimab. The rearrangement uses TRBV5-1 and TRBJ2-7; D perhaps matches TRBD1 (6 bases). CDR3 sequence (DNA): TGCGCCAGCAGGACCACAGGGTCGTCCTACGAGCAGTACTTC. Its protein product is CASRTTGSSYEQYF.